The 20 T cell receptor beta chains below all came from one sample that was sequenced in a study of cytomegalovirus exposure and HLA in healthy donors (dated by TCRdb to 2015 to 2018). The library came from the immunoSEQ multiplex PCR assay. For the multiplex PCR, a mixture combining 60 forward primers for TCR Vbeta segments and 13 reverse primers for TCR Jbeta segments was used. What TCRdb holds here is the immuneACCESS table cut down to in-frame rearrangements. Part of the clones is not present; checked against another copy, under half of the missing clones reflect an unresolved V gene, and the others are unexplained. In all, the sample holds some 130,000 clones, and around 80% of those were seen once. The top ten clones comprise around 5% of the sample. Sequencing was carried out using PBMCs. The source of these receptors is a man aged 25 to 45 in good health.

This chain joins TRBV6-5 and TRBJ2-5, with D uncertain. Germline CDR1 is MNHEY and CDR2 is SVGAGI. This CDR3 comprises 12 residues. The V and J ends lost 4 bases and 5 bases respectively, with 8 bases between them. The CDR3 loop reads CASSSGLETQYF. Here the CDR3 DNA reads TGTGCCAGCAGTTCCGGGTTGGAGACCCAGTACTTC.

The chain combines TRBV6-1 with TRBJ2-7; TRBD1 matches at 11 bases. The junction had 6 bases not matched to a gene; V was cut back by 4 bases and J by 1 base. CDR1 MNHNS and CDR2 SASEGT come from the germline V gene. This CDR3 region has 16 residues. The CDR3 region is CASSAHGTGGSYEQYF. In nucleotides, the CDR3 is TGTGCCAGCAGTGCCCACGGGACAGGGGGTTCCTACGAGCAGTACTTC.

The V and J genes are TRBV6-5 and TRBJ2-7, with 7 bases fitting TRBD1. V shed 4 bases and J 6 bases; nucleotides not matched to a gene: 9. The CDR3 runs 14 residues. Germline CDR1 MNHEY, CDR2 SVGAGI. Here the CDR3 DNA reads TGTGCCAGCAGTTCCCCTCCTAGGGGGCCCGAGCAGTACTTC. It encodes CASSSPPRGPEQYF.

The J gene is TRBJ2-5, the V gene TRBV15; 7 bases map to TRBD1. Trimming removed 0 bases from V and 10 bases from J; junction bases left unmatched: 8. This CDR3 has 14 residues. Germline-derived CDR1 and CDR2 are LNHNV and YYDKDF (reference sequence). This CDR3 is CATSRDAGGRGQYF. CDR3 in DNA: TGTGCCACCAGCAGAGATGCAGGGGGTCGGGGCCAGTACTTC.

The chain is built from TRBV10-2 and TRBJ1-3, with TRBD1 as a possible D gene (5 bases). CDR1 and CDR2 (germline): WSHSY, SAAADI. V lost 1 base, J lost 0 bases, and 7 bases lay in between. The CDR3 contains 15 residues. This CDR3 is CASSELGLSGNTIYF. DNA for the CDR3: TGCGCCAGCAGTGAGTTGGGACTCTCTGGAAACACCATATATTTT.

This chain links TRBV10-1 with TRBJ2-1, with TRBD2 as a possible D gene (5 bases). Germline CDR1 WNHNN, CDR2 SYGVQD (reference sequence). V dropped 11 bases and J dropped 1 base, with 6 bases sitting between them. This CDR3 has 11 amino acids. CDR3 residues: CAGRSYNEQFF. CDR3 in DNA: TGCGCCGGGAGATCCTACAATGAGCAGTTCTTC.

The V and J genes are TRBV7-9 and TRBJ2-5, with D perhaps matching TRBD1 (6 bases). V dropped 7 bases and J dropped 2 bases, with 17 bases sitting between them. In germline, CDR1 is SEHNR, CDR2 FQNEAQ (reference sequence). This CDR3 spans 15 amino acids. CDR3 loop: CASKAGQGSQETQYF. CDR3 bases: TGTGCCAGCAAAGCCGGGCAGGGGTCACAAGAGACCCAGTACTTC. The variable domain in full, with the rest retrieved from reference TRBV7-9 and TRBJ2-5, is DTGVSQNPRHKITKRGQNVTFRCDPISEHNRLYWYRQTLGQGPEFLTYFQNEAQLEKSRLLSDRFSAERPKGSFSTLEIQRTEQGDSAMYLCASKAGQGSQETQYFGPGTRLLVL.

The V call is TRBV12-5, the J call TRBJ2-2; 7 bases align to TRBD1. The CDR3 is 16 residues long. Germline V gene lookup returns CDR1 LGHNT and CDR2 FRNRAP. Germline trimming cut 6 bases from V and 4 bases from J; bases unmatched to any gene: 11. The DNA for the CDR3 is TGTGCTAGTGGCATCTTTGTAGGGGGCCCCACCGGGGAGCTGTTTTTT. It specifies CASGIFVGGPTGELFF.

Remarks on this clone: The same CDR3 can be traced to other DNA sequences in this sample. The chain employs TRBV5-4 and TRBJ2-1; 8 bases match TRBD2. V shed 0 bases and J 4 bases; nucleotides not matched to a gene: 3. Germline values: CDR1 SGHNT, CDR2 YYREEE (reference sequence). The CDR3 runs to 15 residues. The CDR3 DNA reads TGTGCCAGCAGCTTGGTAGCGGGGCCGTACAATGAGCAGTTCTTC. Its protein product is CASSLVAGPYNEQFF.

The CDR3 nucleotides are TGTGCCAGCAGTCATAGCGGGGATAGCACAGATACGCAGTATTTT. Translation: CASSHSGDSTDTQYF. This sequence joins TRBV6-1 and TRBJ2-3; 8 nucleotides agree with TRBD2. CDR1 is MNHNS and CDR2 is SASEGT in the germline V gene. This CDR3 has 15 amino acids. V lost 5 bases and J lost 0; bases outside the gene matches: 4.

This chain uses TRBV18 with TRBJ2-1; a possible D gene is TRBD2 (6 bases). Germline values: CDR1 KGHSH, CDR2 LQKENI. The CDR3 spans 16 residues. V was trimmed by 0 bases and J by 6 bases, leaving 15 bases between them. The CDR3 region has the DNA TGTGCCAGCTCACCACCGGGACTGTGGGGACTCAATGAGCAGTTCTTC. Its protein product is CASSPPGLWGLNEQFF.

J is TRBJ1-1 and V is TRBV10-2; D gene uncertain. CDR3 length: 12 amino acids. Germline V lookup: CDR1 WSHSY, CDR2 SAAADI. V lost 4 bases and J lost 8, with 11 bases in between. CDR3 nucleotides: TGCGCCAGCAGTGTTTCAGGTCAGGAAGCTTTCTTT. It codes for CASSVSGQEAFF.

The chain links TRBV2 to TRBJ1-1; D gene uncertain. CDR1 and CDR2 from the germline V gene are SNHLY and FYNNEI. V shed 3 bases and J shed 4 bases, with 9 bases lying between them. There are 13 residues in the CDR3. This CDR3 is CASSEEGGTEAFF. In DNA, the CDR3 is TGTGCCAGCAGTGAGGAGGGCGGCACTGAAGCTTTCTTT.

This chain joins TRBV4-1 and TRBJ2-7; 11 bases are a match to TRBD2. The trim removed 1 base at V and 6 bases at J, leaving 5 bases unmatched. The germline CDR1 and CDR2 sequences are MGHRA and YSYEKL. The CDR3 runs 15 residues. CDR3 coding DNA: TGCGCCAGCAGCCAAGCTACTAGCGGGAGAGGCGAGCAGTACTTC. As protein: CASSQATSGRGEQYF.

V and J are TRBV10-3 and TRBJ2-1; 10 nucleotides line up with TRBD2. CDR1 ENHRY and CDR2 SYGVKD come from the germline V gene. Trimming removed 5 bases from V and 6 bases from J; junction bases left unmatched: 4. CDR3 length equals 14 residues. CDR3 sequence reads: CAISRTSGLNEQFF. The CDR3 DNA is TGTGCCATCAGTAGGACTAGCGGACTCAATGAGCAGTTCTTC.

The CDR3 DNA sequence: TGTGCCAGCAGCTTGGGACTGGAGCAGTATTTT. This encodes CASSLGLEQYF. V is TRBV5-4 and J is TRBJ2-3; D unclear. Germline V CDR1 and CDR2: SGHNT, YYREEE (reference sequence). V was clipped by 0 bases and J by 11 bases, with 7 bases between them. The CDR3 is 11 residues long.

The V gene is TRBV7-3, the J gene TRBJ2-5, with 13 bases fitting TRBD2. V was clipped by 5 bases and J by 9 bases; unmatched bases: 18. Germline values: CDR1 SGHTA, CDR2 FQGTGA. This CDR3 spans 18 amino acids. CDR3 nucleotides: TGTGCCAGCAGCCCTGGGGGACTAGCGGGAATTTGGGATAGGGCCCAGTACTTC. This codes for CASSPGGLAGIWDRAQYF.

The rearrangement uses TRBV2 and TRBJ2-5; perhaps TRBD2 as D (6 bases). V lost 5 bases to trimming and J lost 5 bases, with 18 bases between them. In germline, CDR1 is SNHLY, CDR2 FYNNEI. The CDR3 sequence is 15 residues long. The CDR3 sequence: CASSSLGGASETQYF. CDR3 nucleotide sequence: TGTGCCAGCAGTTCTTTGGGGGGAGCGTCGGAGACCCAGTACTTC.

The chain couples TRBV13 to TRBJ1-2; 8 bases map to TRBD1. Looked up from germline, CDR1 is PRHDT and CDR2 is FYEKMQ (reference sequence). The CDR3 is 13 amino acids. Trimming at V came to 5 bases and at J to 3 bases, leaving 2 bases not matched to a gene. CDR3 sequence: CASSPGGDYGYTF. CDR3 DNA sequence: TGTGCCAGCAGCCCAGGGGGCGACTATGGCTACACCTTC. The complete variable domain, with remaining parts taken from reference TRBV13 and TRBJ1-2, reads AAGVIQSPRHLIKEKRETATLKCYPIPRHDTVYWYQQGPGQDPQFLISFYEKMQSDKGSIPDRFSAQQFSDYHSELNMSSLELGDSALYFCASSPGGDYGYTFGSGTRLTVV.

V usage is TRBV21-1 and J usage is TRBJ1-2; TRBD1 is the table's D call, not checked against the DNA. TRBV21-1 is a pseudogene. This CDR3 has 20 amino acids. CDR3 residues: CASSKDGARDRGPPKRGYTF. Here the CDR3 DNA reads TGTGCCAGCAGCAAAGATGGAGCCCGGGACAGGGGGCCCCCGAAGCGAGGCTACACCTTC.